The subject of this entry is one T cell receptor beta chain. Its antigen is unknown. This sample is part of a study of beta chain features in type 1 diabetes. Study details: All of the samples together had 107,917,701 sorted cells examined. Broader study findings: Naive, central memory and Treg TCRB repertoires seemed to resemble each other more closely in patients than they did in healthy donors. Among all four CD4+ subsets, Type 1 diabetes patients had TCRB CDR3s that were moderately but significantly shorter.

Since all of the isolated RNA was reverse transcribed, expressed TCRB transcripts were what got sequenced. Repertoires were generated with immunoSEQ multiplex PCR, while TCRdb's copy carries only in-frame clones and drops some. In the table there are 600,000 to 750,000 clones, 9.5% to 15% of which are singletons. Germline V gives CDR1 MNHEY, CDR2 SVGAGI. J gave up 4 bases and V 8 bases, and 9 bases lay outside the gene matches. The CDR3 length is 14 residues. The sequencing input was naive CD4+ T cells from blood. The receptor was isolated from a man aged 30 to 39 with type 1 diabetes. V usage is TRBV6-5 and J usage is TRBJ2-7; 9 bases are shared with TRBD1. CDR3 sequence (DNA): TGTGCCAGCGGATCCGGGACAGGGTTTTACGAGCAGTACTTC. Residues: CASGSGTGFYEQYF.